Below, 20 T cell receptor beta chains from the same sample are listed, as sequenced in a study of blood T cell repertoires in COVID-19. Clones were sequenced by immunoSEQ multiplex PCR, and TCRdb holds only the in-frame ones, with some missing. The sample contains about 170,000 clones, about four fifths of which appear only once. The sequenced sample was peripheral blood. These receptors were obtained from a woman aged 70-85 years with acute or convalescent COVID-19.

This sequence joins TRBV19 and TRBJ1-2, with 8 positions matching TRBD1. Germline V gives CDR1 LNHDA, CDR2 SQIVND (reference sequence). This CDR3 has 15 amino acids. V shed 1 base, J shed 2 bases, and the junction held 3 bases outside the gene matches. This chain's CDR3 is CASSIAGTGNYGYTF. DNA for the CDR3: TGTGCCAGTAGTATAGCGGGGACAGGCAACTATGGCTACACCTTC.

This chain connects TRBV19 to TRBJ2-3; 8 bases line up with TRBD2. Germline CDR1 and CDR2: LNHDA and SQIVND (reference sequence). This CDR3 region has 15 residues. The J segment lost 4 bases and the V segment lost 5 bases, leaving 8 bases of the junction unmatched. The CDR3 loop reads CASSESGGRSDTQYF. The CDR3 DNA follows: TGTGCCAGTAGTGAATCGGGAGGGCGCTCAGATACGCAGTATTTT.

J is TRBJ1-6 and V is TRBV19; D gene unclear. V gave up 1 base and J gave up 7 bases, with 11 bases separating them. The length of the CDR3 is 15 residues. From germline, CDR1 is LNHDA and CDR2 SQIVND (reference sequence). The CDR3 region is CASSIVRSGNSPLHF. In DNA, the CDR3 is TGTGCCAGTAGTATAGTCCGATCCGGGAATTCACCCCTCCACTTT.

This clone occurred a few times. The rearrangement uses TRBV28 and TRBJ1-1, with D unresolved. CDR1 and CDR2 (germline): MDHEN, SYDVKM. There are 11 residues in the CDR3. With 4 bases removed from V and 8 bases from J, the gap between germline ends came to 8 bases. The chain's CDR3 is CASSSSREAFF. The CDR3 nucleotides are TGTGCCAGCAGTTCCTCCCGGGAAGCTTTCTTT.

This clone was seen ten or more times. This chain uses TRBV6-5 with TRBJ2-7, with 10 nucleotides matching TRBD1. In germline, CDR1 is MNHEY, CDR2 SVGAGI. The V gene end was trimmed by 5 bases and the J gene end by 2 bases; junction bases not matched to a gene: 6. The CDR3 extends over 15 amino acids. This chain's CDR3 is CASSRGTGDPYEQYF. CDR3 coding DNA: TGTGCCAGCAGTCGCGGGACAGGGGACCCCTACGAGCAGTACTTC.

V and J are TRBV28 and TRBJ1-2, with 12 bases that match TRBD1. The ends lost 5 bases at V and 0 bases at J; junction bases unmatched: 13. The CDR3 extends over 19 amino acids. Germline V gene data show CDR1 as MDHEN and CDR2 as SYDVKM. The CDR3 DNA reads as TGTGCCAGCAGTCGAAGAGAATGGGGGACAGGGGGCTCTAACTATGGCTACACCTTC. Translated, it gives CASSRREWGTGGSNYGYTF.

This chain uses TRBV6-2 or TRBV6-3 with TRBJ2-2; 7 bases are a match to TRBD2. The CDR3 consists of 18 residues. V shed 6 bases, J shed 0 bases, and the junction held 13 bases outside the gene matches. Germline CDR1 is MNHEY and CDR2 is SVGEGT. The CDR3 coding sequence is TGTGCCAGCAGCTTCCGTTCTACCGGACTAGCGAACACCGGGGAGCTGTTTTTT. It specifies CASSFRSTGLANTGELFF.

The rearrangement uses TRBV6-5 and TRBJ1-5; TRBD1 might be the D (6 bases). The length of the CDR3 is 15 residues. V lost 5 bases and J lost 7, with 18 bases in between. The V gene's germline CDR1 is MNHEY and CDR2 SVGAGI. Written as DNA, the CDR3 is TGTGCCAGCAGTATTAATACAGGGATGGGGCAGCCCCAGCATTTT. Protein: CASSINTGMGQPQHF.

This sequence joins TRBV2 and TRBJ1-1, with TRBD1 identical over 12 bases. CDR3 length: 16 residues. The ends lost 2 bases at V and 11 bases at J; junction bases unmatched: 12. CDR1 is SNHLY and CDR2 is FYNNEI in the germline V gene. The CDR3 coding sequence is TGTGCCAGCAGTGAAAATTTGGGACAGGGGGCGGAGAGGGCTTTCTTT. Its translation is CASSENLGQGAERAFF.

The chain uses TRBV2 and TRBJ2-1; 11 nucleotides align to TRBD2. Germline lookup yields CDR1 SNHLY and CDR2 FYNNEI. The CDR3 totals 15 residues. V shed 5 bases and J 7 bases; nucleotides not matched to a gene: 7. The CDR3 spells CASSFIAGGVNEQFF. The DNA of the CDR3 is TGTGCCAGCAGTTTCATAGCGGGAGGGGTTAATGAGCAGTTCTTC.

CDR3: CASSLSENYGYTF. The CDR3 bases are TGTGCCAGCAGCTTATCTGAGAATTATGGCTACACCTTC. The chain is built from TRBV7-9 and TRBJ1-2; D not resolved. This CDR3 is built from 13 residues. V was clipped by 2 bases and J by 5 bases, with 9 bases between them. Germline V gene data show CDR1 as SEHNR and CDR2 as FQNEAQ (reference sequence).

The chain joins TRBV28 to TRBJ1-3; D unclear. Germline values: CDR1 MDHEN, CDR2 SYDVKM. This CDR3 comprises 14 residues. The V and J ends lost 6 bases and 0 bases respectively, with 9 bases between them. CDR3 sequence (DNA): TGTGCCAGCAGCCCCGGGGTCTCTGGAAACACCATATATTTT. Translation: CASSPGVSGNTIYF.

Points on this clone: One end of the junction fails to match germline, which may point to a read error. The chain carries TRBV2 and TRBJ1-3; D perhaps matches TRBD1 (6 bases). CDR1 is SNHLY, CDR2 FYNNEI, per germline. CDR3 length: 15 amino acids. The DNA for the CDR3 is TGTGCCAGCAGTAAAGCAGGGGCAAGTGGAAACACCATATATTTT. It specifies CASSKAGASGNTIYF. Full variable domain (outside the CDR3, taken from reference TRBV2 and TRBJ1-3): EPEVTQTPSHQVTQMGQEVILRCVPISNHLYFYWYRQILGQKVEFLVSFYNNEISEKSEIFDDQFSVERPDGSNFTLKIRSTKLEDSAMYFCASSKAGASGNTIYFGEGSWLTVV.

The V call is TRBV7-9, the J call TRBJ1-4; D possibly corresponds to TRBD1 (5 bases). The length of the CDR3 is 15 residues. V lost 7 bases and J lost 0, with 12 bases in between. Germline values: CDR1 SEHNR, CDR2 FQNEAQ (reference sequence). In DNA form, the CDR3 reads TGTGCCAGCAACCGGGGGGACCCAACTAATGAAAAACTGTTTTTT. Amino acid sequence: CASNRGDPTNEKLFF. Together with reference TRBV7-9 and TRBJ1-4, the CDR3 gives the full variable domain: DTGVSQNPRHKITKRGQNVTFRCDPISEHNRLYWYRQTLGQGPEFLTYFQNEAQLEKSRLLSDRFSAERPKGSFSTLEIQRTEQGDSAMYLCASNRGDPTNEKLFFGSGTQLSVL.

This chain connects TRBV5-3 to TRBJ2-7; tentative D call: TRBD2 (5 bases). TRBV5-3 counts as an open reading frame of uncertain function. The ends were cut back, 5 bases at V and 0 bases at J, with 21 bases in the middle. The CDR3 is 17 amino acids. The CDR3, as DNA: TGTGCCAGAAGTGCGGGTGTCGTCGGGCGGATCTCCTACGAGCAGTACTTC. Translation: CARSAGVVGRISYEQYF.

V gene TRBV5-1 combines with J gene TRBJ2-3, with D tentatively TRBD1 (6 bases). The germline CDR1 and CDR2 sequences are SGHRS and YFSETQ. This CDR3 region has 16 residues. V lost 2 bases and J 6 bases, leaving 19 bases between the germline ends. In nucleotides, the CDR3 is TGCGCCAGCAGCTTACAGGGATTGCATGAGTCGGATACGCAGTATTTT. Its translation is CASSLQGLHESDTQYF.

This CDR3 reads CAWARGGTGSSGYTF. The DNA for the CDR3 is TGTGCCTGGGCCCGTGGCGGGACAGGGAGTTCTGGCTACACCTTC. V and J are TRBV30 and TRBJ1-2; 9 nucleotides match TRBD1. The CDR3 has 15 amino acids. Trimming removed 5 bases from V and 7 bases from J; junction bases left unmatched: 14. In germline, CDR1 is GTSNPN, CDR2 SVGIG (reference sequence).

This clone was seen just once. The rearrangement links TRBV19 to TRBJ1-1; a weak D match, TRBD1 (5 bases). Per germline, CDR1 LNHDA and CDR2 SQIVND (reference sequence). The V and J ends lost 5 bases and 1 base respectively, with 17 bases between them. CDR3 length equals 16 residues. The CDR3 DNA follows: TGTGCCAGTAGTCCCCCCTCAGGGTCCGGGAACACTGAAGCTTTCTTT. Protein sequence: CASSPPSGSGNTEAFF. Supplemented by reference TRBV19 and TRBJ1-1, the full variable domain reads DGGITQSPKYLFRKEGQNVTLSCEQNLNHDAMYWYRQDPGQGLRLIYYSQIVNDFQKGDIAEGYSVSREKKESFPLTVTSAQKNPTAFYLCASSPPSGSGNTEAFFGQGTRLTVV.

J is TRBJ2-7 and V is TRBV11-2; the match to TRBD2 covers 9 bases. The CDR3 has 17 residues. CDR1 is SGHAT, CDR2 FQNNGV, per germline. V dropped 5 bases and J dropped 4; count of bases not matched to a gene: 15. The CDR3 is CASSPLAGAKGEYEQYF. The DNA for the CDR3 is TGTGCCAGCAGCCCGTTAGCGGGAGCTAAAGGGGAATACGAGCAGTACTTC.

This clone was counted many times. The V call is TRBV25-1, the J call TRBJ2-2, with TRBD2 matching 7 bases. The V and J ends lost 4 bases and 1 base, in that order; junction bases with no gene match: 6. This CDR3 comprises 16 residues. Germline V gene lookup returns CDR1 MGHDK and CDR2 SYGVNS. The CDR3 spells CASSGRTSRNTGELFF. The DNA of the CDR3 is TGTGCCAGCAGTGGCCGGACTAGTCGGAACACCGGGGAGCTGTTTTTT.